The rows below give T cell receptor beta chains drawn from one sample of a study of patients and donors after allogeneic stem cell transplantation. TCRdb ran MiXCR on the RT-PCR reads and lists one entry per CDR3 protein. The sample has 400,000 to 500,000 distinct CDR3 sequences, 16% seen once; the top ten hold 7.2%. The sequencing sample was made of blood, either unsorted or a sorted T cell fraction (not recorded which). These receptors all stem from a human donor who was either an allogeneic HSCT recipient or a stem cell or donor lymphocyte infusion donor (not recorded which). It is not recorded whose cells these are; they may come from a transplant donor. The CDR3 runs from the conserved cysteine through the conserved F or W. The D gene is left open where the match is weak. Clone size, where shown, is once, few, many, or a class for clones that have expanded.

cdr3_nt	cdr3_aa	clone_size	d_call	v_call	j_call
TGTGCCAGCAACCTCAGGGGGCGGAAGCCTCGGAACACTGAAGCTTTCTTT	CASNLRGRKPRNTEAFF	-	TRBD1	TRBV12-3/TRBV12-4	TRBJ1-1
TGTGCCAGCAGCTTATCCGGGACAGGGGCTCAGCCCCAGCATTTT	CASSLSGTGAQPQHF	few	TRBD1	TRBV7-3	TRBJ1-5
TGTGCCAGCAGCGGGACAGGGTCTAATTCACCCCTCCACTTT	CASSGTGSNSPLHF	-	TRBD1	TRBV9	TRBJ1-6
TGCAGTGCTAGACCGGGACAGGGACGCTATGGCTACACCTTC	CSARPGQGRYGYTF	-	TRBD1	TRBV20-1	TRBJ1-2
TGCAGCGTCGAGACAGGGGAGAGCGCTGAAGCTTTCTTT	CSVETGESAEAFF	-	TRBD1	TRBV29-1	TRBJ1-1
TGTGCCAGCACCAAGGTCGCTAAGGGCGAGCAGTACTTC	CASTKVAKGEQYF	-	-	TRBV6-1	TRBJ2-7
TGCGCCAGCAGCCCAGGTGGCCAGGGCAGAAACACCATATATTTT	CASSPGGQGRNTIYF	-	-	TRBV4-1	TRBJ1-3
TGTGCCAGCAGTTTTCAGGGAAGAGGCACTGAAGCTTTCTTT	CASSFQGRGTEAFF	few	-	TRBV12-3/TRBV12-4	TRBJ1-1
TGTGCCAGCAGCTTAGCGCAGGGGGGCGGAAAAAACATTCAGTACTTC	CASSLAQGGGKNIQYF	-	-	TRBV7-2	TRBJ2-4
TGTGCCAGCAGCTTAGGGGTTTTAGCAGGGGATAAAGCTTTCTTT	CASSLGVLAGDKAFF	-	-	TRBV7-9	TRBJ1-1
TGCGCCAGCAGCTTGGCTAGCGTACTGGTAGATACGCAGTATTTT	CASSLASVLVDTQYF	many	-	TRBV5-1	TRBJ2-3
TGCGCCAGCAGCCAATTTCCCGGGGGCGCAAACTATGGCTACACCTTC	CASSQFPGGANYGYTF	-	-	TRBV4-1	TRBJ1-2
TGTGCCAGCAGCTCGGGACCTTATGGCTACACCTTC	CASSSGPYGYTF	few	-	TRBV7-2	TRBJ1-2
TGTGCCAGCAGTGAACGCAGGGGGCAGAGGTCTGGGGCCAACGTCCTGACTTTC	CASSERRGQRSGANVLTF	few	TRBD1	TRBV6-2/TRBV6-3	TRBJ2-6
TGTGCCAGCAGCTTAGCCACGGAGGGCACAGATACGCAGTATTTT	CASSLATEGTDTQYF	-	-	TRBV7-9	TRBJ2-3
TGTGCCAGCAGCTCCCGACTAGCGGGGGGGGCAGGGACCCAGTACTTC	CASSSRLAGGAGTQYF	few	TRBD2	TRBV3-1	TRBJ2-5
TGTGCTAGCAGCTTAAGGACCGGAACTAATGAAAAACTGTTTTTT	CASSLRTGTNEKLFF	-	-	TRBV7-7	TRBJ1-4
TGTGCCAGCAGTCCGACAGGGTTCGAGCAGTACTTC	CASSPTGFEQYF	many	TRBD1	TRBV12-3/TRBV12-4	TRBJ2-7
TGTGCCAGCAGCTTAGGCAGCACAAGCTCCTACGAGCAGTACTTC	CASSLGSTSSYEQYF	-	-	TRBV13	TRBJ2-7
TGTGCCAGTAGCCCCCCGGGCCTCCCTCTGAACACTGAAGCTTTCTTT	CASSPPGLPLNTEAFF	few	-	TRBV19	TRBJ1-1
TGTGCCAGCAGCAGGACTAGCGGGGGCCATACGCAGTATTTT	CASSRTSGGHTQYF	-	TRBD2	TRBV7-9	TRBJ2-3